This TCR beta chain was obtained from a study of blood T cell repertoires in COVID-19. The V gene lost 5 bases and the J gene lost 1 base, with 12 bases spanning the gap. Germline CDR1 is KGHSY and CDR2 is FQNENV. The CDR3 covers 15 residues. Source study methods: Reference gene primer amplification gave estimated nucleated cell counts. Sequencing was performed with immunoSEQ multiplex PCR; in TCRdb, only in-frame clones are kept and a portion is missing. The V and J calls and clone size are taken from that table; D and trimming were inferred from the DNA. The table has tens of thousands of clones, around 86% seen once.

The sequencing sample was made of peripheral blood. The clonotype originates from a woman older than 75 with active or convalescent COVID-19. The rearrangement uses TRBV16 and TRBJ1-5; unclear D gene. CDR3 coding DNA: TGTGCCAGCAGCAAAAGCGGGGTAAGCAATCAGCCCCAGCATTTT. Protein product: CASSKSGVSNQPQHF. Full variable domain (missing parts from reference TRBV16 and TRBJ1-5): GEEVAQTPKHLVRGEGQKAKLYCAPIKGHSYVFWYQQVLKNEFKFLISFQNENVFDETGMPKERFSAKCLPNSPCSLEIQATKLEDSAVYFCASSKSGVSNQPQHFGDGTRLSIL.